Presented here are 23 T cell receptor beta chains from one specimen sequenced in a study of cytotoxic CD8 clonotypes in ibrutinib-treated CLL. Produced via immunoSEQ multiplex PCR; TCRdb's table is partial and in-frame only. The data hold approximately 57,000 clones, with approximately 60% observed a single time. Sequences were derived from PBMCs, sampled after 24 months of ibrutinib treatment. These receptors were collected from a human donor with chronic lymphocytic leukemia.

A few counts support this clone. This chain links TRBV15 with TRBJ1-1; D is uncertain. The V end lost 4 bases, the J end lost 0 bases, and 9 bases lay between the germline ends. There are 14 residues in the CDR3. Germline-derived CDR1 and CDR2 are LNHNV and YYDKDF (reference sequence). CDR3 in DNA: TGTGCCACCAGCAAGGAACAAATGAACACTGAAGCTTTCTTT. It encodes CATSKEQMNTEAFF.

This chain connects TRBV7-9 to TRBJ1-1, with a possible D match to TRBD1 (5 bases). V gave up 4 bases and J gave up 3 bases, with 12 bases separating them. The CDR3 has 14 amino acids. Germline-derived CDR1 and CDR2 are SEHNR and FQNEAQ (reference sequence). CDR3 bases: TGTGCCAGCAGCTCGTCCAGGGACGACACTGAAGCTTTCTTT. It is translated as CASSSSRDDTEAFF.

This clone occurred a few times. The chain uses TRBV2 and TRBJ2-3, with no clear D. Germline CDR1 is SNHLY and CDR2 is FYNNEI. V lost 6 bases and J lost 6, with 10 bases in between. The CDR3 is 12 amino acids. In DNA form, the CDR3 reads TGTGCCAGCAGCAAGGCGGCTGATACGCAGTATTTT. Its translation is CASSKAADTQYF.

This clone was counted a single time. CDR3 amino acids: CASSLGTGGQETQYF. The CDR3 DNA sequence: TGTGCCAGCAGCTTAGGCACAGGGGGACAAGAGACCCAGTACTTC. V usage is TRBV7-6 and J usage is TRBJ2-5, with 8 bases aligning to TRBD1. The CDR3 is 15 amino acids. J was trimmed by 2 bases and V by 1 base; bases with no gene match: 3. Germline-derived CDR1 and CDR2 are SGHVS and FNYEAQ.

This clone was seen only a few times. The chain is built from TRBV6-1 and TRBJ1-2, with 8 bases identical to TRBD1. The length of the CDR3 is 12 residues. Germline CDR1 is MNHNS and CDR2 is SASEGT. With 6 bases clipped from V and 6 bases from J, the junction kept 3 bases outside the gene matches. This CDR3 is CASRTGGDGYTF. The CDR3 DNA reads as TGTGCCAGCAGAACAGGGGGGGATGGCTACACCTTC.

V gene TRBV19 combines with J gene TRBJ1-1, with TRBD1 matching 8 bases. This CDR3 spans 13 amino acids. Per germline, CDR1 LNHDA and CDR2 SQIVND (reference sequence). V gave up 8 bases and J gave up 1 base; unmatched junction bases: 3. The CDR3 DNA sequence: TGTGCCAGTGAAGGGACAGGGAACACTGAAGCTTTCTTT. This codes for CASEGTGNTEAFF.

This CDR3 is CASSLLAGVGNEQFF. CDR3 DNA: TGTGCCAGCAGCTTACTAGCGGGAGTCGGTAATGAGCAGTTCTTC. J is TRBJ2-1 and V is TRBV7-7; TRBD2 matches at 10 bases. The germline V gene has CDR1 SSHAT and CDR2 FNYEAQ (reference sequence). This CDR3 comprises 15 residues. J gave up 7 bases and V 2 bases, and 5 bases lay outside the gene matches.

The CDR3: CSGSRQETQYF. As DNA, the CDR3 is TGCAGTGGTAGCAGACAAGAGACCCAGTACTTC. V gene TRBV20-1 combines with J gene TRBJ2-5; D remains ambiguous. From germline, CDR1 is DFQATT and CDR2 SNEGSKA (reference sequence). V was trimmed by 7 bases and J by 2 bases, leaving 8 bases between them. CDR3 length equals 11 residues.

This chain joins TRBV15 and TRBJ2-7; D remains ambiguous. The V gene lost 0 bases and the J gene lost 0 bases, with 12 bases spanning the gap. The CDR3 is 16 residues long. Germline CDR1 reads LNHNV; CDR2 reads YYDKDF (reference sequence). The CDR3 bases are TGTGCCACCAGCAGAGATTACGTCGGTAGCTCCTACGAGCAGTACTTC. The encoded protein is CATSRDYVGSSYEQYF. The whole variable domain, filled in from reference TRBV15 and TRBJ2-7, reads DAMVIQNPRYQVTQFGKPVTLSCSQTLNHNVMYWYQQKSSQAPKLLFHYYDKDFNNEADTPDNFQSRRPNTSFCFLDIRSPGLGDTAMYLCATSRDYVGSSYEQYFGPGTRLTVT.

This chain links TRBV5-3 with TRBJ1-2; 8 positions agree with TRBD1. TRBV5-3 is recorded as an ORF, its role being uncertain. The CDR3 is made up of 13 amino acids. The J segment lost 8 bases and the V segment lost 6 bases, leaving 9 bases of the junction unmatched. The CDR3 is CARTLTGDKGYTF. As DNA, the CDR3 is TGTGCCAGAACTTTGACAGGGGACAAAGGCTACACCTTC.

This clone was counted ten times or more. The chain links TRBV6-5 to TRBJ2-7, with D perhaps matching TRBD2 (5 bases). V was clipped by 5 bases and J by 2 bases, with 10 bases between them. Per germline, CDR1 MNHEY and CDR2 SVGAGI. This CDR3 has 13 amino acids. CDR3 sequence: CASSEGNTYEQYF. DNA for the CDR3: TGTGCCAGCAGTGAGGGTAACACCTACGAGCAGTACTTC.

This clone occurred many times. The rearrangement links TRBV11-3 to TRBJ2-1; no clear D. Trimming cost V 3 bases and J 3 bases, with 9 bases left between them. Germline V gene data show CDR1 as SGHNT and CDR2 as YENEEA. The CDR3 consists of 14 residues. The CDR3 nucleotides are TGTGCCAGCAGCTTTTCCTCTAACTACAATGAGCAGTTCTTC. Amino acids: CASSFSSNYNEQFF.

In DNA form, the CDR3 reads TGTGCCAGCAGCGGGGCCGAGGGCTACACCTTC. Its protein product is CASSGAEGYTF. V is TRBV9 and J is TRBJ1-2; D is uncertain. V was trimmed by 3 bases and J by 8 bases, leaving 8 bases between them. Per the germline V gene, CDR1 is SGDLS and CDR2 is YYNGEE. This CDR3 region has 11 residues.

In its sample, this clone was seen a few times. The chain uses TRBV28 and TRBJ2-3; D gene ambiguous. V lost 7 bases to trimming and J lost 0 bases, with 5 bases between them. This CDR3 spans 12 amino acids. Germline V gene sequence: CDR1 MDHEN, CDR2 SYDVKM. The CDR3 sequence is CASISSTDTQYF. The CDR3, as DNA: TGTGCCAGCATCTCTAGCACAGATACGCAGTATTTT.

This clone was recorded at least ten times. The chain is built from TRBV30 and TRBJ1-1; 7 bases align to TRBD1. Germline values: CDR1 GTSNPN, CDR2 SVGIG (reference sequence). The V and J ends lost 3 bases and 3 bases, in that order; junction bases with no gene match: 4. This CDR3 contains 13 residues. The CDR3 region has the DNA TGTGCCTGGAGGACAGGGTGGGACACTGAAGCTTTCTTT. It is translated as CAWRTGWDTEAFF.

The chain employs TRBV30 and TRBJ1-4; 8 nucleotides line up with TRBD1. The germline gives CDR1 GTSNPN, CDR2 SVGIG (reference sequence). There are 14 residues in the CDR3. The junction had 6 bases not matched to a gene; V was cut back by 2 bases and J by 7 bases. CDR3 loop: CAWSSGGPGEKLFF. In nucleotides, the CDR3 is TGTGCCTGGAGTTCAGGGGGCCCGGGTGAAAAACTGTTTTTT.

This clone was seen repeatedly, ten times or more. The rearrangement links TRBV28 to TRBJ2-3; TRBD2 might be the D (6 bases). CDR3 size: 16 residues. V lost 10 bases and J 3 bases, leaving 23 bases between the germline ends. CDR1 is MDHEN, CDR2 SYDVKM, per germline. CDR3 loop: CATVPSRGRFTDTQYF. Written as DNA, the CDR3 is TGTGCCACCGTCCCGAGTCGAGGGAGGTTTACAGATACGCAGTATTTT. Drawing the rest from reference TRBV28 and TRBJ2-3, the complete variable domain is DVKVTQSSRYLVKRTGEKVFLECVQDMDHENMFWYRQDPGLGLRLIYFSYDVKMKEKGDIPEGYSVSREKKERFSLILESASTNQTSMYLCATVPSRGRFTDTQYFGPGTRLTVL.

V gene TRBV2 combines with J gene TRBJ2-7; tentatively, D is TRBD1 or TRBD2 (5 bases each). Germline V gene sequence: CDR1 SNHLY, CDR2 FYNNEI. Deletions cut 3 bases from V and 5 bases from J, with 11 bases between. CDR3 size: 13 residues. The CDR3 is CASSETELDEQYF. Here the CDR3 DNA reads TGTGCCAGCAGTGAGACAGAACTAGACGAGCAGTACTTC.

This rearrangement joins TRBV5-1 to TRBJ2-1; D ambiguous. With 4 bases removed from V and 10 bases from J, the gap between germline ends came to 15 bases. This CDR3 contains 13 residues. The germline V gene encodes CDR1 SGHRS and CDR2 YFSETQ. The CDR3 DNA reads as TGCGCCAGCAGCCCCCCCTATTCCCCCGAGCAGTTCTTC. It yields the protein CASSPPYSPEQFF.

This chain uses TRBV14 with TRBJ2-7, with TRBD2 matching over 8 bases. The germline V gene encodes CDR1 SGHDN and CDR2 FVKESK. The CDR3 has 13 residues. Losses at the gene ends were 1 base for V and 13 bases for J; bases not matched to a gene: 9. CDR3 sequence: CASSQVGGGRRYF. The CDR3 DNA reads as TGTGCCAGCAGCCAAGTCGGCGGCGGGAGGAGATACTTC. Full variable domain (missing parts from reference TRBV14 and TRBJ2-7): EAGVTQFPSHSVIEKGQTVTLRCDPISGHDNLYWYRRVMGKEIKFLLHFVKESKQDESGMPNNRFLAERTGGTYSTLKVQPAELEDSGVYFCASSQVGGGRRYFGPGTRLTVT.

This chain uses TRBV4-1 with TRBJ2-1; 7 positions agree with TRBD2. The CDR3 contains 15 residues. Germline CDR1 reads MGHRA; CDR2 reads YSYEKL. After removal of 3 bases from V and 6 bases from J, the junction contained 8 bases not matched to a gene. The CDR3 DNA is TGCGCCAGCAGCCACTTTGCTGGCGGGGGCAATGAGCAGTTCTTC. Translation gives CASSHFAGGGNEQFF.

In DNA form, the CDR3 reads TGTGCCAGCAGCACCCCGGGATTGTACAATGAGCAGTTCTTC. Amino acids: CASSTPGLYNEQFF. The chain has TRBV9 and TRBJ2-1; tentative D call: TRBD2 (5 bases). V was clipped by 4 bases and J by 4 bases, with 12 bases between them. The CDR3 sequence is 14 residues long. Germline CDR1 and CDR2: SGDLS and YYNGEE.

The DNA of the CDR3 is TGTGCCAGCAGGCCGGTCGACAGCCACTATGGCTACACCTTC. It codes for CASRPVDSHYGYTF. The J gene is TRBJ1-2, the V gene TRBV7-2, with D tentatively TRBD1 (5 bases). V gave up 6 bases and J gave up 3 bases, with 14 bases separating them. Germline V gene lookup returns CDR1 SGHTA and CDR2 FQGNSA. CDR3 length: 14 amino acids.